This T cell receptor beta chain came from a study of T cell responses to AZD1222 COVID-19 vaccine (dated by TCRdb to about 2021). In terms of the full investigation: TCR sequencing covered some 250 trial participants: about 210 given two doses of AZD1222 and approximately 26 given two doses of MenACWY control vaccine. Trial participants were enrolled by age into subgroups of 18-55, 56-69 and 70-plus years, and about 150, 27 and 61 TCR-sequenced participants, respectively, were included in these subgroups. Here is what the overall study found, with its caveats: A significant rise in spike-specific TCR breadth and depth was observed after two AZD1222 doses relative to day 0 and relative to MenACWY recipients. Because no samples from the day 14 peak response were available, repertoires could be characterized only after the peak T cell response. The 56-69-year group was small, and its depth increase did not reach significance, likely because of low power. Participants were mostly white British and included more females than males, and it was suggested by the authors that clonal diversity may have been underestimated. Vaccine-associated CD4 TCRs spanned the whole spike protein, with dominant responses in regions 160-218 and 743-854. Nearly half of unique spike-specific TCRs reportedly recognized epitopes outside regions mutated in the B.1.351 and B.1.1.7 variants. Conclusions about previously exposed vaccinees are limited because only six or seven AZD1222 recipients were SARS-CoV-2 seropositive at baseline.

Of note for this clone: Which antigen it targets is not known. Per-base quality was not reported, and no clone a single base away is much larger than it.

The CDR3 regions of human TCRbeta chains were analyzed by immunosequencing. Turning to the authors' computational methods: TCRs in the repertoires were matched against a reference library of SARS-CoV-2-specific TCRs that had been generated with the MIRA antigen-specificity platform. Breadth was defined as the fraction of unique TCRs that were SARS-CoV-2-associated. Depth was defined as the fraction of total T cells that were SARS-CoV-2-associated. Using the MIRA data, each spike-specific TCR was assigned both to the spike region to which the TCR was reactive and to a CD4 or CD8 class. Log10-transformed breadth and depth values were compared by one-way ANOVA with Sidak's multiple comparisons tests. TCRdb carries this immuneACCESS record with in-frame sequences only. Its versions omit some clonotypes, under half of them owing to an unresolved V gene in the studies checked, with the rest unexplained. The V and J calls and the clone size are those of that table, but D and trimming were determined from the DNA. The table for this sample lists about 140,000 clones; roughly nine tenths of them were counted only once. The biggest ten clones account for roughly 1.7% of the sample.

The sample's time point label is to be understood as: about 28 days (+/-7) after the second vaccine dose. Because spike-specific TCR depth and breadth did not differ between the two schedules, AZD1222 recipients who got a second dose at roughly 4 weeks were pooled with those who got a second dose at roughly 12 weeks. The vaccinee samples were drawn from two UK trials, COV001 and COV002, one of which was a single-blind randomized controlled phase 2/3 trial testing AZD1222 (ChAdOx1 nCoV-19) in healthy adults. For TCRbeta chain sequencing, PBMC samples were collected from trial participants at day 0 and at day 28 after the second dose. The junction carries 18 bases between V and J, which are trimmed by 3 bases and 1 base respectively. From the germline V gene, CDR1 is MNHNS and CDR2 is SASEGT. The CDR3 covers 17 residues, taking in both the cysteine and the phenylalanine. Only the CDR3 DNA stays, 51 bases, in frame from base 1.

The chain is assembled from TRBV6-1 and TRBJ2-5; the D gene could be either TRBD1 or TRBD2, each agreeing at 6 bases. This TCR came from an adult who received the AZD1222 COVID-19 vaccine. The sample in question was peripheral blood, obtained 28 days after the second AZD1222 dose. The bases are TGTGCCAGCAGTGACGGGAGACAGGCGCTAATCCAAGAGACCCAGTACTTC. It translates as CASSDGRQALIQETQYF.